The rows below give T cell receptor beta chains drawn from one sample of a study of T cell repertoires in cytomegalovirus infection. TCRdb re-derived calls from the reads in MiXCR, one entry per CDR3 protein. Here the sample spans about 180,000 distinct CDR3 sequences, under 15% being singletons. Sample: PBMCs. The receptor source for this set is a human donor in good health (CMV status not recorded). Some clones in this sample may be carry-over from other donors' samples. The CDR3 runs from the conserved cysteine through the conserved F or W. The D gene is left open where the match is weak. Some rows have no size entry. The others give once, few or many, or a class for an expanded clone.

few TRBJ2-5 TRBV28 TRBD1 TGTGCCAGCAGTTTATTTAAATTCGGGACAGCCCAAGAGACCCAGTACTTC CASSLFKFGTAQETQYF
few TRBJ1-5 TRBV12-3/TRBV12-4 NA TGTGCCAGCAGTTTCGAGACAGGCCCAGAGAATCAGCCCCAGCATTTT CASSFETGPENQPQHF
many TRBJ1-2 TRBV3-1 NA TGTGCCAGCAGCCAAGAAGGGAAGATCGGACGGTTGTATGGCTACACCTTC CASSQEGKIGRLYGYTF
few TRBJ1-1 TRBV15 NA TGTGCCACCAGCAGCCGCCGGAACATCGACGCTTTCTTT CATSSRRNIDAFF
many TRBJ2-3 TRBV18 TRBD1 TGTGCCAGCTCACCCTGGGGACAGGGGCCAGATACGCAGTATTTT CASSPWGQGPDTQYF
NA TRBJ1-6 TRBV9 NA TGTGCCAGCAGCGCGACGAACCCCTATAATTCACCCCTCCACTTT CASSATNPYNSPLHF
many TRBJ1-1 TRBV19 TRBD1 TGTGCCAGTAGTATAGACGGGACAGACAACACTGAAGCTTTCTTT CASSIDGTDNTEAFF
many TRBJ1-1 TRBV28 TRBD1 TGTGCCAGCAGTTTGCAGGGGGCTTACACTGAAGCTTTCTTT CASSLQGAYTEAFF
NA TRBJ2-5 TRBV6-2/TRBV6-3 TRBD1 TGTGCCAGCAGTTACTCGCGGACAGGGCTAGAGACCCAGTACTTC CASSYSRTGLETQYF
few TRBJ2-7 TRBV28 NA TGTGCCAGCAGTTTAGCCGGGTCCGCCTACGAGCAGTACTTC CASSLAGSAYEQYF
many TRBJ2-1 TRBV6-2/TRBV6-3 TRBD1 TGTGCCAGCACCCTAGAAATGACAGGGTTCGGCAATGAGCAGTTCTTC CASTLEMTGFGNEQFF
NA TRBJ1-1 TRBV5-1 NA TGCGCCAGCAGCTTGGGGCAGATGAACACTGAAGCTTTCTTT CASSLGQMNTEAFF
NA TRBJ1-5 TRBV12-3/TRBV12-4 NA TGTGCCAGCAGTTTTCGGGGGAACCTCAATCAGCCCCAGCATTTT CASSFRGNLNQPQHF
NA TRBJ2-7 TRBV6-5 NA TGTGCCAGCAGTTACCGGCAGGTTAACCCTGGCGGCGAGCAGTACTTC CASSYRQVNPGGEQYF
few TRBJ2-7 TRBV29-1 TRBD1 TGCAGCGCCCTCCAGGGGGTCGAGCAGTACTTC CSALQGVEQYF
few TRBJ2-7 TRBV5-1 TRBD1 TGCGCCAGCAGCAGTCCGGGACAGGGACTCTACGAGCAGTACTTC CASSSPGQGLYEQYF